Each of the 31 T cell receptor beta chains below was sequenced from the same sample in a study of blood T cells in healthy people across ages. The use of a sample-barcoded 5' primer and a J-beta primer mix characterized a second PCR of about 7 to 12 cycles. In TCRdb, the 5' RACE reads were re-called with MiXCR into one record per CDR3 protein. The data show hundreds of thousands of distinct CDR3 sequences, over 40% seen once. Sequencing was performed on blood. The receptors stem from an elderly woman in good health.

In the case of this clonotype: A read error may be the cause here, since a much bigger clone is one base away. The V call is TRBV29-1, the J call TRBJ1-1; TRBD1 matches 8 bases. The CDR3 has 14 residues. Germline CDR1 and CDR2: SQVTM and ANQGSEA. V was clipped by 7 bases and J by 3 bases; unmatched bases: 10. The chain's CDR3 is CSAGVARGHTEAFF. The CDR3 bases are TGCAGCGCCGGAGTAGCCAGGGGGCACACTGAAGCTTTCTTT. Complete variable domain (other parts from reference TRBV29-1 and TRBJ1-1): SAVISQKPSRDICQRGTSLTIQCQVDSQVTMMFWYRQQPGQSLTLIATANQGSEATYESGFVIDKFPISRPNLTFSTLTVSNMSPEDSSIYLCSAGVARGHTEAFFGQGTRLTVV.

The genes are TRBV6-1 and TRBJ2-4; 10 bases line up with TRBD2. V lost 3 bases, J lost 3 bases, and 5 bases stayed unmatched. Germline V gene sequence: CDR1 MNHNS, CDR2 SASEGT. CDR3 length: 16 residues. The CDR3, as DNA: TGTGCCAGCAGTGAGCTACTAGCGGGAAGCAAAAACATTCAGTACTTC. Translation gives CASSELLAGSKNIQYF.

Ten or more counts support this clonotype. J is TRBJ2-6 and V is TRBV5-1; D is ambiguous. With 0 bases removed from V and 1 base from J, the gap between germline ends came to 8 bases. CDR1 and CDR2 from the germline V gene are SGHRS and YFSETQ. CDR3 length: 16 amino acids. The CDR3: CASSLAASSGANVLTF. CDR3 bases: TGCGCCAGCAGCTTGGCGGCATCATCTGGGGCCAACGTCCTGACTTTC.

This clonotype was counted only a few times. A much larger clonotype is one base distant, so this may be a read error. The chain couples TRBV10-3 to TRBJ2-1; 7 bases align to TRBD2. The CDR3 length is 12 residues. Germline V CDR1 and CDR2: ENHRY, SYGVKD. CDR3 sequence: CVISPSGNEQFF. The DNA of the CDR3 is TGTGTCATCAGCCCTAGCGGCAATGAGCAGTTCTTC.

The chain is built from TRBV6-6 and TRBJ2-3; 11 bases map to TRBD2. V lost 8 bases and J lost 2; bases outside the gene matches: 12. The CDR3 sequence is 17 residues long. Germline V gene data show CDR1 as MNHNY and CDR2 as SVGAGI (reference sequence). CDR3 coding DNA: TGTGCCAGCGGACGGACTAGCGGGCGGTACCCCACAGATACGCAGTATTTT. It encodes CASGRTSGRYPTDTQYF.

Ten or more counts support this clonotype. The chain couples TRBV10-3 to TRBJ2-3; no reliable D call. In germline, CDR1 is ENHRY, CDR2 SYGVKD. Trimming left V 3 bases short and J 0 bases short, with 7 bases between. This CDR3 has 14 residues. CDR3 sequence reads: CAISDSSSTDTQYF. DNA of the CDR3: TGTGCCATCAGTGACAGCTCCAGCACAGATACGCAGTATTTT.

This chain connects TRBV7-9 to TRBJ2-5, with unresolved D. This CDR3 region has 16 residues. The germline V and J ends were trimmed by 4 bases and 1 base, with 16 bases remaining between them. Looked up from germline, CDR1 is SEHNR and CDR2 is FQNEAQ (reference sequence). The DNA of the CDR3 is TGTGCCAGCAGCTCTAGTATACGAATCCCCCAAGAGACCCAGTACTTC. This encodes CASSSSIRIPQETQYF. The full variable domain, its missing parts supplied by reference TRBV7-9 and TRBJ2-5, is DTGVSQNPRHKITKRGQNVTFRCDPISEHNRLYWYRQTLGQGPEFLTYFQNEAQLEKSRLLSDRFSAERPKGSFSTLEIQRTEQGDSAMYLCASSSSIRIPQETQYFGPGTRLLVL.

The rearrangement joins TRBV12-3 or TRBV12-4 to TRBJ2-6; D possibly corresponds to TRBD1 (5 bases). The CDR3 has 16 residues. V was cut by 8 bases and J by 1 base, with 15 bases left in between. CDR3 sequence reads: CASLGAKGSGANVLTF. The CDR3 DNA is TGTGCCAGCTTAGGGGCCAAGGGGTCTGGGGCCAACGTCCTGACTTTC.

Remarks on this clonotype: This may come from a read error, since a much larger clone is one base off. The chain joins TRBV27 to TRBJ2-3; 14 bases fit TRBD2. CDR1 and CDR2 from the germline V gene are MNHEY and SMNVEV (reference sequence). This CDR3 has 15 amino acids. J gave up 7 bases and V 8 bases, and 8 bases lay outside the gene matches. The CDR3 DNA sequence: TGTGCCAGCGCCGCCGGGACTAGCGGGAGCAATACGCAGTATTTT. The encoded protein is CASAAGTSGSNTQYF.

The CDR3 region is CASSQEVASQETQYF. CDR3 in DNA: TGTGCCAGCAGCCAAGAGGTAGCGAGCCAAGAGACCCAGTACTTC. V gene TRBV3-1 combines with J gene TRBJ2-5; tentative D call: TRBD2 (5 bases). V gave up 0 bases and J gave up 1 base, with 9 bases separating them. The length of the CDR3 is 15 residues. Germline CDR1 reads LGHDT; CDR2 reads YNNKEL (reference sequence).

This clonotype was recorded at least ten times. The chain has TRBV20-1 and TRBJ1-1, with 7 bases identical to TRBD1. Trimming cost V 3 bases and J 5 bases; bases outside gene matches: 9. Germline-derived CDR1 and CDR2 are DFQATT and SNEGSKA (reference sequence). The CDR3 contains 14 residues. The CDR3 sequence: CSARGHSRGTEAFF. The CDR3 DNA reads TGCAGTGCTAGGGGCCACAGCAGGGGGACTGAAGCTTTCTTT.

The sample holds many counts of this clonotype. This chain joins TRBV29-1 and TRBJ2-5; D possibly corresponds to TRBD1 (5 bases). Germline V gives CDR1 SQVTM, CDR2 ANQGSEA. The CDR3 sequence is 13 residues long. V lost 5 bases and J lost 8, with 18 bases in between. The CDR3 DNA reads TGCAGCGTTCAAACTCGGACACCTGGTACCCAGTACTTC. Translating gives CSVQTRTPGTQYF.

This clonotype was seen more than once but under ten times. This rearrangement joins TRBV5-1 to TRBJ1-2, with D tentatively TRBD1 (6 bases). The germline V gene has CDR1 SGHRS and CDR2 YFSETQ. The CDR3 extends over 14 amino acids. V lost 4 bases, J lost 1 base, and 11 bases lay in between. CDR3 protein: CASSPDSHNYGYTF. CDR3 nucleotides: TGCGCCAGCAGCCCGGACAGTCATAACTATGGCTACACCTTC.

This clonotype was detected ten times or more. V gene TRBV7-3 combines with J gene TRBJ2-1, with D unresolved. Germline lookup yields CDR1 SGHTA and CDR2 FQGTGA. The CDR3 consists of 17 residues. Trimming took 2 bases from V and 0 from J, leaving 14 bases between them. CDR3 DNA: TGTGCCAGCAGCTTATTGGGCGGATTGAGCTCCTACAATGAGCAGTTCTTC. Translation gives CASSLLGGLSSYNEQFF.

This clonotype was seen repeatedly, ten times or more. The CDR3 sequence: CASRPKSSYNSPLHF. CDR3 sequence (DNA): TGTGCCAGCCGGCCAAAGAGCTCCTATAATTCACCCCTCCACTTT. This chain uses TRBV6-6 with TRBJ1-6; D is unresolved. With 8 bases removed from V and 0 bases from J, the gap between germline ends came to 11 bases. Germline CDR1 MNHNY, CDR2 SVGAGI (reference sequence). This CDR3 has 15 residues.

V and J are TRBV12-3 or TRBV12-4 and TRBJ1-4, with D maybe TRBD1 (5 bases). V lost 7 bases and J 4 bases, leaving 10 bases between the germline ends. This CDR3 is 13 amino acids long. In nucleotides, the CDR3 is TGTGCCAGCACTCGGGACCTTAATGAAAAACTGTTTTTT. Amino acid sequence: CASTRDLNEKLFF.

CDR3 residues: CAISDRGPNSGNTIYF. CDR3 DNA sequence: TGTGCCATCAGTGACAGGGGTCCCAACTCTGGAAACACCATATATTTT. The rearrangement uses TRBV10-3 and TRBJ1-3; D possibly corresponds to TRBD1 (6 bases). CDR1 is ENHRY and CDR2 is SYGVKD in the germline V gene. V dropped 3 bases and J dropped 0 bases, with 12 bases sitting between them. The CDR3 loop spans 16 amino acids.

This clonotype appeared many times. V gene TRBV5-1 combines with J gene TRBJ2-7; D unclear. The V gene's germline CDR1 is SGHRS and CDR2 YFSETQ. V lost 0 bases to trimming and J lost 0 bases, with 10 bases between them. The CDR3 extends over 15 amino acids. The CDR3 sequence is CASSLVAGSSYEQYF. Written as DNA, the CDR3 is TGCGCCAGCAGCTTGGTTGCCGGAAGCTCCTACGAGCAGTACTTC.

The chain employs TRBV7-9 and TRBJ2-7; D gene uncertain. The J call may be faulty, since TRBJ2-5 better matches the DNA end. CDR3 length equals 14 residues. Germline V lookup: CDR1 SEHNR, CDR2 FQNEAQ (reference sequence). The chain's CDR3 is CASSFRNAQETQYF. The CDR3, as DNA: TGTGCCAGCAGTTTTCGAAACGCCCAAGAGACCCAGTACTTC.

The chain links TRBV7-2 to TRBJ1-5, with D perhaps matching TRBD1 (6 bases). This CDR3 region has 14 residues. Trimming cost V 3 bases and J 2 bases, with 8 bases left between them. Germline V gives CDR1 SGHTA, CDR2 FQGNSA. The CDR3 sequence is CASSFNRGNQPQHF. In nucleotides, the CDR3 is TGTGCCAGCAGCTTCAACAGGGGCAATCAGCCCCAGCATTTT. The full variable domain, rest sourced from reference TRBV7-2 and TRBJ1-5, is GAGVSQSPSNKVTEKGKDVELRCDPISGHTALYWYRQSLGQGLEFLIYFQGNSAPDKSGLPSDRFSAERTGGSVSTLTIQRTQQEDSAVYLCASSFNRGNQPQHFGDGTRLSIL.

The rearrangement uses TRBV7-9 and TRBJ2-1; TRBD2 matches 15 bases. V trimming: 11 bases; J trimming: 8 bases; junction bases outside the gene matches: 19. CDR1 SEHNR and CDR2 FQNEAQ come from the germline V gene (reference sequence). The CDR3 length is 18 residues. The CDR3 DNA follows: TGTGCCGGCAAAGGCGGACTAGCGGGAGGGCCTGGGCTGGATGAGCAGTTCTTC. Translation: CAGKGGLAGGPGLDEQFF. The full variable domain, rest sourced from reference TRBV7-9 and TRBJ2-1, is DTGVSQNPRHKITKRGQNVTFRCDPISEHNRLYWYRQTLGQGPEFLTYFQNEAQLEKSRLLSDRFSAERPKGSFSTLEIQRTEQGDSAMYLCAGKGGLAGGPGLDEQFFGPGTRLTVL.

The chain links TRBV12-3 or TRBV12-4 to TRBJ2-2; the match to TRBD2 covers 7 bases. V trimming: 3 bases; J trimming: 7 bases; junction bases outside the gene matches: 5. This CDR3 comprises 14 residues. Written as DNA, the CDR3 is TGTGCCAGCAGTTTCAGCGGGAAGGTCGGGGAGCTGTTTTTT. Amino acid sequence: CASSFSGKVGELFF.

This clonotype was seen repeatedly, ten times or more. The chain is built from TRBV29-1 and TRBJ2-3; possibly TRBD1 for D (6 bases). Germline V CDR1 and CDR2: SQVTM, ANQGSEA. Trimming removed 7 bases at V and 5 bases at J, with 16 bases between. The CDR3 extends over 13 amino acids. CDR3 sequence reads: CSASGQYGDTQYF. Written as DNA, the CDR3 is TGCAGCGCATCAGGACAGTATGGAGATACGCAGTATTTT.

The chain carries TRBV12-3 or TRBV12-4 and TRBJ2-5; no clear D gene. This CDR3 is 11 amino acids long. V was trimmed by 5 bases and J by 7 bases, leaving 8 bases between them. Here the CDR3 DNA reads TGTGCCAGCAGTCCCAAGGGGACCCAGTACTTC. Amino acid sequence: CASSPKGTQYF.

This clonotype was found once. This chain links TRBV30 with TRBJ1-2; 7 bases are shared with TRBD1. Germline values: CDR1 GTSNPN, CDR2 SVGIG (reference sequence). The V segment lost 0 bases and the J segment 7 bases; nucleotides outside the gene matches: 11. The CDR3 length is 15 residues. CDR3 in DNA: TGTGCCTGGAGTGTACTCGCGACAGGGTCGTTTGGCTACACCTTC. This gives the protein CAWSVLATGSFGYTF.

For this clonotype: A single base separates this from a much larger clone, so it may be a read error. The chain recombines TRBV5-1 with TRBJ2-3, with D uncertain. Germline V gene sequence: CDR1 SGHRS, CDR2 YFSETQ. Trimming took off 4 bases at V and 4 bases at J, with 13 bases between the two ends. CDR3 length: 14 amino acids. CDR3 in amino acids: CASSMVIQADTQYF. In DNA form, the CDR3 reads TGCGCCAGCAGCATGGTTATTCAGGCAGATACGCAGTATTTT.

The chain has TRBV6-5 and TRBJ2-3; TRBD1 agrees at 12 bases. Near its end, the DNA agrees better with TRBJ1-5, so the J call may be wrong. The CDR3 runs 16 residues. CDR1 MNHEY and CDR2 SVGAGI come from the germline V gene. This chain's CDR3 is CASRRGTGGWGDTQHF. CDR3 nucleotide sequence: TGTGCCAGTAGACGCGGGACAGGGGGCTGGGGAGATACGCAGCATTTT.

This clonotype turned up a few times. One end of the junction varies from germline; a read error may be responsible. The J gene is TRBJ2-1, the V gene TRBV7-6; 10 positions match TRBD2. This CDR3 is built from 13 residues. Germline assignment: CDR1 SGHVS and CDR2 FNYEAQ. Written as DNA, the CDR3 is TGTGCCAGCAGCGTAGCTAGCGGGAGTGAGCAGTTCTTC. Residues: CASSVASGSEQFF.

The count of this clonotype is one. The J gene is TRBJ2-1, the V gene TRBV19, with D unresolved. Judging by the DNA end, TRBJ2-7 fits better; the J call may be wrong. From germline, CDR1 is LNHDA and CDR2 SQIVND (reference sequence). This CDR3 spans 12 amino acids. In DNA form, the CDR3 reads TGTGCCAGTGGCCAGCAAGGTAATGAGCAGTACTTC. Translated, it gives CASGQQGNEQYF.

The chain uses TRBV20-1 and TRBJ1-2, with a weak D call TRBD1 (6 bases). CDR3 length: 14 amino acids. The germline V and J ends were trimmed by 3 bases and 3 bases, with 14 bases remaining between them. Germline V gene lookup returns CDR1 DFQATT and CDR2 SNEGSKA (reference sequence). The CDR3 nucleotides read TGCAGTGCTAGGCGCCAGGGGTTGGACTATGGCTACACCTTC. Protein product: CSARRQGLDYGYTF.

This clonotype came up many times. This rearrangement joins TRBV3-1 to TRBJ2-1; D is tentatively TRBD1 or TRBD2 (5 bases each). Trimming took off 3 bases at V and 13 bases at J, with 13 bases between the two ends. Germline assignment: CDR1 LGHDT and CDR2 YNNKEL (reference sequence). The CDR3 sequence is 12 residues long. Here the CDR3 reads CASSQGVAIQFF. The CDR3 bases are TGTGCCAGCAGCCAGGGGGTGGCCATCCAGTTCTTC.